The 18 T cell receptor beta chains below were found in one sample sequenced in a study of blood T cell repertoires in COVID-19. This table comes from immunoSEQ multiplex PCR, and its TCRdb copy is limited to in-frame clones, with some not included. The profile shows under 150,000 clones, about 80% of them singletons. Material for sequencing was peripheral blood. The receptors here all came from a woman between 35 and 50 years old with acute or convalescent COVID-19.

The chain uses TRBV1 and TRBJ2-7; the table names TRBD1, a call not compared with the DNA. TRBV1 is a known pseudogene. The CDR3 runs 17 residues. The CDR3: CTSSQDGVTGGAWEQYF. The CDR3 DNA is TGCACCAGCAGCCAAGATGGAGTCACAGGGGGTGCTTGGGAGCAGTACTTC.

This chain uses TRBV7-9 with TRBJ1-4; D is undetermined. The CDR3 totals 16 residues. Germline loops: CDR1 SEHNR, CDR2 FQNEAQ (reference sequence). Trimming cost V 3 bases and J 4 bases, with 15 bases left between them. Written as DNA, the CDR3 is TGTGCCAGCAGCTTCCCGTCGGGGTCGGGTAATGAAAAACTGTTTTTT. It codes for CASSFPSGSGNEKLFF.

V usage is TRBV18 and J usage is TRBJ1-5, with 8 bases identical to TRBD1. Germline loops: CDR1 KGHSH, CDR2 LQKENI. J gave up 0 bases and V 4 bases, and 8 bases lay outside the gene matches. This CDR3 has 17 residues. CDR3 region: CASSQFGQGHSNQPQHF. The CDR3 DNA sequence: TGTGCCAGCTCACAATTCGGACAGGGACATAGCAATCAGCCCCAGCATTTT.

This rearrangement joins TRBV24-1 to TRBJ2-3, with TRBD1 identical over 7 bases. V shed 6 bases, J shed 6 bases, and the junction held 8 bases outside the gene matches. Germline loops: CDR1 KGHDR, CDR2 SFDVKD. The length of the CDR3 is 14 residues. CDR3 region: CATSIGGPRDTQYF. The CDR3 bases are TGTGCCACCAGTATAGGGGGCCCAAGGGATACGCAGTATTTT.

The chain recombines TRBV11-2 with TRBJ1-1; 8 positions match TRBD1. The V gene end was trimmed by 4 bases and the J gene end by 5 bases; junction bases not matched to a gene: 6. CDR1 is SGHAT, CDR2 FQNNGV, per germline. The CDR3 covers 14 residues. The CDR3 DNA sequence: TGTGCCAGCAGCTCACGTACAGGGGGTACTGAAGCTTTCTTT. It yields the protein CASSSRTGGTEAFF.

The J gene is TRBJ1-3, the V gene TRBV29-1, with D possibly being TRBD1 (6 bases). CDR3 length: 14 amino acids. Germline V CDR1 and CDR2: SQVTM, ANQGSEA. The V and J ends lost 2 bases and 4 bases respectively, with 12 bases between them. CDR3 in amino acids: CSVEKGGRGNTIYF. The CDR3 bases are TGCAGCGTTGAAAAAGGGGGAAGGGGAAACACCATATATTTT.

V gene TRBV5-5 combines with J gene TRBJ1-2; weak D call: TRBD1 (5 bases). Germline V CDR1 and CDR2: SGHKS, YYEKEE (reference sequence). This CDR3 contains 13 residues. Trimming stripped 0 bases from V and 4 bases from J, with 7 bases between. CDR3 coding DNA: TGTGCCAGCAGCTTGGCGGGGGTCTATGGCTACACCTTC. It codes for CASSLAGVYGYTF.

This clone turned up a few times. This chain links TRBV2 with TRBJ2-2; 12 nucleotides agree with TRBD2. The CDR3 contains 16 residues. CDR1 is SNHLY and CDR2 is FYNNEI in the germline V gene. Trimming removed 6 bases from V and 4 bases from J; junction bases left unmatched: 6. The CDR3 reads CASRPTSGGTTGELFF. In nucleotides, the CDR3 is TGTGCCAGCAGACCAACTAGCGGGGGGACCACCGGGGAGCTGTTTTTT. Full variable domain (outside the CDR3, taken from reference TRBV2 and TRBJ2-2): EPEVTQTPSHQVTQMGQEVILRCVPISNHLYFYWYRQILGQKVEFLVSFYNNEISEKSEIFDDQFSVERPDGSNFTLKIRSTKLEDSAMYFCASRPTSGGTTGELFFGEGSRLTVL.

Concerning this clone: Additional DNA sequences in this sample encode the identical CDR3. The chain uses TRBV30 and TRBJ1-1; D call uncertain. Trimming took 4 bases from V and 1 from J, leaving 7 bases between them. This CDR3 is built from 12 residues. Per germline, CDR1 GTSNPN and CDR2 SVGIG (reference sequence). The CDR3 here is CAWTRQNTEAFF. The CDR3 DNA reads TGTGCCTGGACCCGACAGAACACTGAAGCTTTCTTT.

The chain recombines TRBV11-2 with TRBJ1-6, with D hard to call. This CDR3 spans 16 amino acids. CDR1 and CDR2 from the germline V gene are SGHAT and FQNNGV. Trimming shortened V by 4 bases and J by 3 bases, and 13 bases separated the two germline ends. CDR3 coding DNA: TGTGCCAGCAGCTCAGTTGGAGGGTTCTATAATTCACCCCTCCACTTT. Its translation is CASSSVGGFYNSPLHF.

DNA for the CDR3: TGCGCCAGCAGTGATAGGAACACCGGGGAGCTGTTTTTT. As protein: CASSDRNTGELFF. V is TRBV10-1 and J is TRBJ2-2; D gene ambiguous. V was pared by 3 bases and J by 1 base, with 3 bases between. The CDR3 covers 13 residues. The germline CDR1 and CDR2 sequences are WNHNN and SYGVQD (reference sequence).

This clone has just one count. The V call is TRBV9, the J call TRBJ2-6; no reliable D call. Trimming pared 6 bases from V and 0 bases from J, leaving 4 bases between. The germline gives CDR1 SGDLS, CDR2 YYNGEE. There are 13 residues in the CDR3. CDR3 coding DNA: TGTGCCAGCACTTTCTCTGGGGCCAACGTCCTGACTTTC. It translates to CASTFSGANVLTF.

The CDR3 is CASSEAREQYF. As DNA, the CDR3 is TGTGCCAGCAGTGAAGCGCGGGAGCAGTACTTC. The V and J genes are TRBV6-1 and TRBJ2-7; D is unresolved. V was pared by 0 bases and J by 7 bases, with 4 bases between. The germline V gene has CDR1 MNHNS and CDR2 SASEGT. This CDR3 contains 11 residues.

This clone was counted once. The genes are TRBV19 and TRBJ1-5; no definite D call. V gave up 9 bases and J gave up 0 bases, with 15 bases separating them. Per germline, CDR1 LNHDA and CDR2 SQIVND (reference sequence). The CDR3 loop spans 15 amino acids. CDR3 amino acids: CASTVRGYSNQPQHF. As DNA, the CDR3 is TGTGCCAGCACAGTTCGGGGATATAGCAATCAGCCCCAGCATTTT.

J is TRBJ2-1 and V is TRBV2; D call uncertain. V lost 3 bases to trimming and J lost 6 bases, with 9 bases between them. The CDR3 is 13 amino acids. Germline CDR1 SNHLY, CDR2 FYNNEI. CDR3 nucleotides: TGTGCCAGCAGTGACAGGCAGGCCAATGAGCAGTTCTTC. Translating gives CASSDRQANEQFF.

The chain links TRBV19 to TRBJ2-1; TRBD1 aligns across 9 bases. Trimming took 3 bases from V and 7 from J; bases not matched to a gene: 10. From germline, CDR1 is LNHDA and CDR2 SQIVND (reference sequence). The CDR3 covers 16 residues. The CDR3 region is CASSIGRRTGANEQFF. CDR3 DNA: TGTGCCAGTAGTATCGGGCGAAGGACAGGGGCAAATGAGCAGTTCTTC.

The J gene is TRBJ2-7, the V gene TRBV5-5, with TRBD1 identical over 7 bases. V gave up 5 bases and J gave up 0 bases; unmatched junction bases: 8. Per the germline V gene, CDR1 is SGHKS and CDR2 is YYEKEE (reference sequence). The CDR3 is 15 amino acids. The chain's CDR3 is CASSPQGQSSYEQYF. In DNA form, the CDR3 reads TGTGCCAGCAGTCCACAGGGACAGAGCTCCTACGAGCAGTACTTC.

The chain joins TRBV29-1 to TRBJ2-3; D gene unclear. From germline, CDR1 is SQVTM and CDR2 ANQGSEA. The CDR3 covers 13 residues. V dropped 3 bases and J dropped 6 bases, with 13 bases sitting between them. The CDR3 nucleotides are TGCAGCGTTGAGAGGTCTCTAACCGATACGCAGTATTTT. This encodes CSVERSLTDTQYF.